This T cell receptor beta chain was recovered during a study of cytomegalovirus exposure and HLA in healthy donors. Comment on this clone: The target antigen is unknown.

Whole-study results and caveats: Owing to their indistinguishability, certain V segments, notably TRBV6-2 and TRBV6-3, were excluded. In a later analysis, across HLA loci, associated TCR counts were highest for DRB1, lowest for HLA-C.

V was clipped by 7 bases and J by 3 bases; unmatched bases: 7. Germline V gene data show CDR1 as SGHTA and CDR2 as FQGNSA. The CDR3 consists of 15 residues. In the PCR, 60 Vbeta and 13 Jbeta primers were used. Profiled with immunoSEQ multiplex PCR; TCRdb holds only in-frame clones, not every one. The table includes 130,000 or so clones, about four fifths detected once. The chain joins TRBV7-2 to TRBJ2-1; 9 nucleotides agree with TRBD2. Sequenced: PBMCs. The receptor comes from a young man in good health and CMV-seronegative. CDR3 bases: TGTGCCAGCACCGGGGCGGGGGGGCTCTACAATGAGCAGTTCTTC. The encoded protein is CASTGAGGLYNEQFF.